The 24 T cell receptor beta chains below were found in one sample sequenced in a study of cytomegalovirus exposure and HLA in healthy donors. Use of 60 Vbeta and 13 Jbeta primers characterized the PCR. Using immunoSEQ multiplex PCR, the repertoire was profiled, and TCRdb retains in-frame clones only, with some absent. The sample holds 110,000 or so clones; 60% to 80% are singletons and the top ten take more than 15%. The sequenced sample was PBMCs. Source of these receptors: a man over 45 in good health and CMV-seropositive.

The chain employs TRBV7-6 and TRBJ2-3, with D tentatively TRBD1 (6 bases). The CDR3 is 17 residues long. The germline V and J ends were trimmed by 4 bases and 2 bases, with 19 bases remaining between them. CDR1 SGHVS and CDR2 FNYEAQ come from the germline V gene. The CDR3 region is CASSSPTGPHTTDTQYF. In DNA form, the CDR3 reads TGTGCCAGCAGCTCCCCGACAGGACCCCATACCACAGATACGCAGTATTTT.

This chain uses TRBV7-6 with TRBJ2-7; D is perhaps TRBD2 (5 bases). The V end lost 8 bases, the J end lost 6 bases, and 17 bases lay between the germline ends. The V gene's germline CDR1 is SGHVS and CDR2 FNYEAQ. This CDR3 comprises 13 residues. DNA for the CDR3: TGTGCCAGCGTAGACGGGATTGGCGGCGAGCAGTACTTC. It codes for CASVDGIGGEQYF.

In DNA form, the CDR3 reads TGCGCCAGCAGCTTGCAGCGGGGGAACAATGAGCAGTTCTTC. Its translation is CASSLQRGNNEQFF. The chain uses TRBV5-1 and TRBJ2-1; TRBD2 matches at 8 bases. The V segment lost 1 base and the J segment 5 bases; nucleotides outside the gene matches: 2. Germline CDR1 SGHRS, CDR2 YFSETQ. This CDR3 is built from 14 residues.

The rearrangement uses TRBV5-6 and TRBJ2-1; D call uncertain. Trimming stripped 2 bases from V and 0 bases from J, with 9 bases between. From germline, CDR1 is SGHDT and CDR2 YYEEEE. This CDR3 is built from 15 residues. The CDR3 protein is CASSFTQSSYNEQFF. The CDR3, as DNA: TGTGCCAGCAGCTTTACTCAAAGCTCCTACAATGAGCAGTTCTTC.

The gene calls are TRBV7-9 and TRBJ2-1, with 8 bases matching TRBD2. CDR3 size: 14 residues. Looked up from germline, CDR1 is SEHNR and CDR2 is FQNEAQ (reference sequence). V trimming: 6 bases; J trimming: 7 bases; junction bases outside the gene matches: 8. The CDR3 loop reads CASRSRTSLNEQFF. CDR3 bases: TGTGCCAGCAGATCGAGGACTAGCCTGAATGAGCAGTTCTTC. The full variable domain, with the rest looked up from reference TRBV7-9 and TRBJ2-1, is DTGVSQNPRHKITKRGQNVTFRCDPISEHNRLYWYRQTLGQGPEFLTYFQNEAQLEKSRLLSDRFSAERPKGSFSTLEIQRTEQGDSAMYLCASRSRTSLNEQFFGPGTRLTVL.

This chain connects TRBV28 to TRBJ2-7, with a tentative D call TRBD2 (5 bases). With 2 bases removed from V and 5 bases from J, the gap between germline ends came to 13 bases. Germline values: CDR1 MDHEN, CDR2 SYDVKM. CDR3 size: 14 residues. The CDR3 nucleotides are TGTGCCAGCAGTTTACGAGCGGCCTTAAACGAGCAGTACTTC. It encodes CASSLRAALNEQYF.

CDR3 amino acids: CASDSEGVGTQYF. In DNA form, the CDR3 reads TGTGCCAGCGACTCTGAGGGGGTCGGGACCCAGTACTTC. V gene TRBV5-4 combines with J gene TRBJ2-5; D is perhaps TRBD1 (6 bases). The CDR3 is 13 residues long. V was pared by 7 bases and J by 7 bases, with 17 bases between. Per germline, CDR1 SGHNT and CDR2 YYREEE (reference sequence).

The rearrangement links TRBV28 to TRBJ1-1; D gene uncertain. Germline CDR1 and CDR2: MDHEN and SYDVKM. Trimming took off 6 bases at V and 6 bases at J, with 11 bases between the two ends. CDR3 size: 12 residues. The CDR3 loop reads CASSQRRPEAFF. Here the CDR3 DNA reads TGTGCCAGCAGCCAAAGGAGGCCTGAAGCTTTCTTT.

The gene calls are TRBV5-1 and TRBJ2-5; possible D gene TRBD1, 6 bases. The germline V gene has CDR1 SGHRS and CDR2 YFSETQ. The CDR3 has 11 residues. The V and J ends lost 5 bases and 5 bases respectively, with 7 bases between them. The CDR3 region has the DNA TGCGCCAGCAGACAGGGTGAGACCCAGTACTTC. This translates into CASRQGETQYF.

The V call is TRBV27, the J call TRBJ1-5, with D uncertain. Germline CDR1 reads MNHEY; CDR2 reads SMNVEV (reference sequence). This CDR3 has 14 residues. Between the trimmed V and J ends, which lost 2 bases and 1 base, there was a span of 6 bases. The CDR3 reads CASSLRRSNQPQHF. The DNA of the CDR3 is TGTGCCAGCAGTTTAAGGCGGAGCAATCAGCCCCAGCATTTT.

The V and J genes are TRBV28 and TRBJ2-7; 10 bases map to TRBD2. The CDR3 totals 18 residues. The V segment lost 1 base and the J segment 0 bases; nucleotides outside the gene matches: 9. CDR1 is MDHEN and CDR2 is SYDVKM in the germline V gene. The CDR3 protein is CASSLSQLAGRPSYEQYF. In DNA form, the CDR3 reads TGTGCCAGCAGTTTATCGCAACTAGCGGGACGCCCCTCCTACGAGCAGTACTTC.

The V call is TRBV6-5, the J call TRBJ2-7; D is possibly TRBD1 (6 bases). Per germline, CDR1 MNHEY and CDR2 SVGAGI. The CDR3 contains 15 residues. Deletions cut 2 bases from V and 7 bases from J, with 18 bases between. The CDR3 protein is CASSYGRTGREEQYF. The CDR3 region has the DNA TGTGCCAGCAGTTACGGGCGAACAGGGAGAGAGGAGCAGTACTTC.

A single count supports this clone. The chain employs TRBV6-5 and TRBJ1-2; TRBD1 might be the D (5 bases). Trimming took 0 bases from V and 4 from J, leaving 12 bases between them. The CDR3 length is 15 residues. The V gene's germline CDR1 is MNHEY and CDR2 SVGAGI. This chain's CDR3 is CASSYSGRQSYGYTF. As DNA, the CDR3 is TGTGCCAGCAGTTACTCGGGGCGCCAGAGCTATGGCTACACCTTC.

The DNA for the CDR3 is TGTGCCAGCAGCGGTGACAGGGCCGGGGAGCTGTTTTTT. Its protein product is CASSGDRAGELFF. This chain connects TRBV9 to TRBJ2-2; 7 nucleotides agree with TRBD1. The CDR3 is 13 amino acids. The germline CDR1 and CDR2 sequences are SGDLS and YYNGEE. V lost 3 bases and J lost 6; bases outside the gene matches: 2.

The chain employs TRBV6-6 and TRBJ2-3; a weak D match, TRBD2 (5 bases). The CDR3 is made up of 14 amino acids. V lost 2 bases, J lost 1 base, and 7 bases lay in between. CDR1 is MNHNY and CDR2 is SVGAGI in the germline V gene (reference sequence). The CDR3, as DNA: TGTGCCAGCAGTTACGAGGGTGGCACAGATACGCAGTATTTT. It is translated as CASSYEGGTDTQYF.

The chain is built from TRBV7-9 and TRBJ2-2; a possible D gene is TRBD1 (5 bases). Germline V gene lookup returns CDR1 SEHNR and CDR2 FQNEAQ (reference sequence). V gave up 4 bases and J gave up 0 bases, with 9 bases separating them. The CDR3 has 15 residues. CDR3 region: CASSSTRANTGELFF. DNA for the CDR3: TGTGCCAGCAGCTCAACCAGGGCGAACACCGGGGAGCTGTTTTTT.

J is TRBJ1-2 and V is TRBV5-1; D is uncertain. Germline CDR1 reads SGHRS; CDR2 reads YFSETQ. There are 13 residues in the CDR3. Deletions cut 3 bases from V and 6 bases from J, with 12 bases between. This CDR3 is CASSYTPSDGYTF. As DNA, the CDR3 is TGCGCCAGCAGCTATACTCCCTCGGATGGCTACACCTTC.

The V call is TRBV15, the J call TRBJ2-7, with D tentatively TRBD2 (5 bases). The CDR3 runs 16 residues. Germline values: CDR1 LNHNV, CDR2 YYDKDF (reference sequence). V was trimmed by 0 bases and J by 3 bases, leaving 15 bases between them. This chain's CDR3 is CATSRDLEVSVYEQYF. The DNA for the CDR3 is TGTGCCACCAGCAGAGATCTGGAGGTTTCGGTCTACGAGCAGTACTTC. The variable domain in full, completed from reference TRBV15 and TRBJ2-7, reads DAMVIQNPRYQVTQFGKPVTLSCSQTLNHNVMYWYQQKSSQAPKLLFHYYDKDFNNEADTPDNFQSRRPNTSFCFLDIRSPGLGDTAMYLCATSRDLEVSVYEQYFGPGTRLTVT.

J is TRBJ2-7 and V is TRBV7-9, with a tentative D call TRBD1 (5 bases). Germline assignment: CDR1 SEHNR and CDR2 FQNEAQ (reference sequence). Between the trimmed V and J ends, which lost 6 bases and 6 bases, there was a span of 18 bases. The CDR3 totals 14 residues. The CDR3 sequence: CASRPLKGMGEQYF. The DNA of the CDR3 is TGTGCCAGCAGGCCCTTGAAGGGGATGGGCGAGCAGTACTTC.

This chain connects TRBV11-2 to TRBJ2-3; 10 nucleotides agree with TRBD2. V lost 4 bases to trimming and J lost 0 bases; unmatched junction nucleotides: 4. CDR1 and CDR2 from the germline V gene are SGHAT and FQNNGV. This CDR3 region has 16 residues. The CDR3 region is CASSSLAGVSTDTQYF. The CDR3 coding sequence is TGTGCCAGCAGCTCGCTAGCGGGAGTCAGCACAGATACGCAGTATTTT.

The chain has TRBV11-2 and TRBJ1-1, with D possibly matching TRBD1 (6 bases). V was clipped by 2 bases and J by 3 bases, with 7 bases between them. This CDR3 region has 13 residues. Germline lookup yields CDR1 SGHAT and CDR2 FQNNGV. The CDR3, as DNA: TGTGCCAGCAGCTTAAGGACAGACACTGAAGCTTTCTTT. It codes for CASSLRTDTEAFF.

The CDR3 bases are TGCGCCAGCAGTGAAGGGGGGGCGGCTTCACCCCTCCACTTT. Encoded protein: CASSEGGAASPLHF. J is TRBJ1-6 and V is TRBV10-2; possible D gene TRBD1, 6 bases. The germline V gene encodes CDR1 WSHSY and CDR2 SAAADI. The V end was cut by 3 bases, the J end by 9 bases, with 12 bases between. This CDR3 region has 14 residues.

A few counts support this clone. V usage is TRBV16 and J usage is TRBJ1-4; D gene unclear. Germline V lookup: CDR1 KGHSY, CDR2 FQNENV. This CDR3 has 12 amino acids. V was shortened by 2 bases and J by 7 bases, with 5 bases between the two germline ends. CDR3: CASSQRGEKLFF. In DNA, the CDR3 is TGTGCCAGCAGCCAAAGAGGTGAAAAACTGTTTTTT.

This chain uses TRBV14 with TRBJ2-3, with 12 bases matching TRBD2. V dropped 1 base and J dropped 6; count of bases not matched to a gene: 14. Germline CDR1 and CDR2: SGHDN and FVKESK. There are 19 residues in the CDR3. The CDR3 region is CASSQVALAGGSGMDTQYF. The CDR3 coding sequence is TGTGCCAGCAGCCAAGTCGCACTAGCGGGGGGATCGGGGATGGATACGCAGTATTTT.